Presented here are 24 T cell receptor beta chains from one specimen sequenced in a study of cytomegalovirus exposure and HLA in healthy donors. 60 Vbeta and 13 Jbeta primers were used in PCR. Clones were read by immunoSEQ multiplex PCR, and TCRdb kept only the in-frame ones, dropping some. This sample has fewer than 200,000 clones, with around 87% found just once. The sequenced sample was PBMCs. The receptor set was obtained from a boy between 2 and 10 years old in good health and CMV-seronegative.

The gene calls are TRBV25-1 and TRBJ1-6; no reliable D call. Germline values: CDR1 MGHDK, CDR2 SYGVNS. The CDR3 has 12 residues. V was clipped by 3 bases and J by 10 bases, with 7 bases between them. In DNA form, the CDR3 reads TGTGCCAGCAGTGATAGAGAGTCACCCCTCCACTTT. Encoded protein: CASSDRESPLHF.

The chain uses TRBV7-3 and TRBJ2-3; 12 bases map to TRBD2. V shed 4 bases and J 6 bases; nucleotides not matched to a gene: 5. CDR3 length: 15 residues. Germline-derived CDR1 and CDR2 are SGHTA and FQGTGA. For the CDR3, the DNA is TGTGCCAGCAGCTCTAGCGGGGGGGCCGGGGATACGCAGTATTTT. Amino acids: CASSSSGGAGDTQYF.

V usage is TRBV5-6 and J usage is TRBJ1-4, with 7 bases fitting TRBD1. The J segment lost 5 bases and the V segment lost 1 base, leaving 8 bases of the junction unmatched. In germline, CDR1 is SGHDT, CDR2 YYEEEE. The CDR3 spans 16 residues. CDR3 nucleotide sequence: TGTGCCAGCAGCTTGACGAGGGACAGAGAGAATGAAAAACTGTTTTTT. Translated, it gives CASSLTRDRENEKLFF.

V gene TRBV18 combines with J gene TRBJ1-4, with D perhaps matching TRBD1 (5 bases). The germline V and J ends were trimmed by 4 bases and 4 bases, with 19 bases remaining between them. The CDR3 totals 17 residues. Germline lookup yields CDR1 KGHSH and CDR2 LQKENI. CDR3 region: CASSLGSGTGLNEKLFF. The CDR3 DNA reads as TGTGCCAGCTCACTAGGAAGCGGGACTGGCCTTAATGAAAAACTGTTTTTT.

The chain uses TRBV9 and TRBJ2-7; D remains ambiguous. Germline loops: CDR1 SGDLS, CDR2 YYNGEE. V was trimmed by 2 bases and J by 4 bases, leaving 13 bases between them. The CDR3 runs 14 residues. The CDR3 sequence: CASSVGWPMYEQYF. The CDR3 DNA reads TGTGCCAGCAGCGTCGGGTGGCCCATGTACGAGCAGTACTTC.

The chain joins TRBV2 to TRBJ2-5; D is possibly TRBD1 (5 bases). The CDR3 length is 13 residues. Germline V CDR1 and CDR2: SNHLY, FYNNEI. Deletions cut 8 bases from V and 2 bases from J, with 12 bases between. The chain's CDR3 is CASGNRQQETQYF. CDR3 coding DNA: TGTGCCAGCGGAAATCGACAGCAAGAGACCCAGTACTTC.

The V call is TRBV11-2, the J call TRBJ1-5; no reliable D call. This CDR3 contains 15 residues. Germline-derived CDR1 and CDR2 are SGHAT and FQNNGV. Trimming pared 5 bases from V and 1 base from J, leaving 12 bases between. The CDR3 DNA reads as TGTGCCAGCAGCCCGACGGGAGGGAGCAATCAGCCCCAGCATTTT. This translates into CASSPTGGSNQPQHF.

This chain joins TRBV5-6 and TRBJ1-2, with a tentative D call TRBD1 (6 bases). The ends were cut back, 2 bases at V and 2 bases at J, with 7 bases in the middle. This CDR3 comprises 13 residues. Germline lookup yields CDR1 SGHDT and CDR2 YYEEEE. The CDR3 sequence: CASSFTGNYGYTF. CDR3 nucleotide sequence: TGTGCCAGCAGCTTTACAGGGAACTATGGCTACACCTTC. Complete variable domain (other parts from reference TRBV5-6 and TRBJ1-2): DAGVTQSPTHLIKTRGQQVTLRCSPKSGHDTVSWYQQALGQGPQFIFQYYEEEERQRGNFPDRFSGHQFPNYSSELNVNALLLGDSALYLCASSFTGNYGYTFGSGTRLTVV.

Only a few counts were recorded for this clone. V and J are TRBV10-3 and TRBJ2-1, with TRBD1 as a possible D gene (6 bases). Germline V CDR1 and CDR2: ENHRY, SYGVKD. The CDR3 loop spans 11 amino acids. With 9 bases removed from V and 7 bases from J, the gap between germline ends came to 10 bases. CDR3 sequence (DNA): TGTGCCATTAGCAGGGGAAATGAGCAGTTCTTC. Amino acids: CAISRGNEQFF.

The V call is TRBV9, the J call TRBJ1-1; unclear D gene. V was trimmed by 4 bases and J by 2 bases, leaving 9 bases between them. The germline CDR1 and CDR2 sequences are SGDLS and YYNGEE. The CDR3 loop spans 13 amino acids. The CDR3 coding sequence is TGTGCCAGCAGCTCGACTTCTAACACTGAAGCTTTCTTT. Its protein is CASSSTSNTEAFF.

The V and J genes are TRBV6-6 and TRBJ1-1; 7 bases match TRBD1. The CDR3 sequence is 15 residues long. V lost 6 bases to trimming and J lost 4 bases; unmatched junction nucleotides: 11. CDR1 and CDR2 from the germline V gene are MNHNY and SVGAGI (reference sequence). For the CDR3, the DNA is TGTGCCAGCAGAACATCCCCGTCAGGGGGCACTGAAGCTTTCTTT. It specifies CASRTSPSGGTEAFF.

This chain uses TRBV19 with TRBJ2-1, with a possible D match to TRBD2 (7 bases). V was clipped by 3 bases and J by 6 bases, with 21 bases between them. The CDR3 totals 17 residues. Germline V gene lookup returns CDR1 LNHDA and CDR2 SQIVND (reference sequence). CDR3 residues: CASSIRGAGAQTNEQFF. CDR3 nucleotide sequence: TGTGCCAGTAGTATCAGGGGTGCGGGGGCGCAGACCAATGAGCAGTTCTTC. Supplemented by reference TRBV19 and TRBJ2-1, the full variable domain reads DGGITQSPKYLFRKEGQNVTLSCEQNLNHDAMYWYRQDPGQGLRLIYYSQIVNDFQKGDIAEGYSVSREKKESFPLTVTSAQKNPTAFYLCASSIRGAGAQTNEQFFGPGTRLTVL.

This chain uses TRBV19 with TRBJ2-3, with 13 bases fitting TRBD2. The CDR3 is 16 amino acids. The V and J ends lost 5 bases and 5 bases, in that order; junction bases with no gene match: 7. Germline CDR1 and CDR2: LNHDA and SQIVND (reference sequence). CDR3 sequence reads: CASSPGTSGTVDTQYF. CDR3 DNA: TGTGCCAGTAGTCCCGGGACTAGCGGGACCGTAGATACGCAGTATTTT.

V is TRBV9 and J is TRBJ1-6, with D possibly TRBD1 on 5 matching bases. The germline CDR1 and CDR2 sequences are SGDLS and YYNGEE. This CDR3 comprises 13 residues. With 0 bases removed from V and 8 bases from J, the gap between germline ends came to 6 bases. CDR3 region: CASSVGGDSPLHF. The CDR3 region has the DNA TGTGCCAGCAGCGTAGGGGGGGATTCACCCCTCCACTTT.

This chain uses TRBV28 with TRBJ2-5; 11 positions match TRBD2. The CDR3 contains 14 residues. Per germline, CDR1 MDHEN and CDR2 SYDVKM. V lost 8 bases to trimming and J lost 3 bases; unmatched junction nucleotides: 5. The CDR3 protein is CASYSTSGEETQYF. CDR3 coding DNA: TGTGCCAGCTACTCGACTAGCGGGGAAGAGACCCAGTACTTC.

The chain uses TRBV30 and TRBJ2-1, with a tentative D call TRBD2 (5 bases). The V gene lost 3 bases and the J gene lost 8 bases, with 20 bases spanning the gap. Germline V gene lookup returns CDR1 GTSNPN and CDR2 SVGIG (reference sequence). There are 15 residues in the CDR3. CDR3 amino acids: CAWSFAHLGVDEQFF. The DNA of the CDR3 is TGTGCCTGGAGCTTCGCCCACCTGGGAGTTGATGAGCAGTTCTTC.

V and J are TRBV7-6 and TRBJ1-5; unclear D gene. This CDR3 contains 17 residues. CDR1 is SGHVS, CDR2 FNYEAQ, per germline. The ends were cut back, 1 base at V and 1 base at J, with 14 bases in the middle. CDR3 sequence: CASSLVADRMSNQPQHF. CDR3 DNA: TGTGCCAGCAGCTTAGTGGCAGATCGTATGAGCAATCAGCCCCAGCATTTT.

The chain has TRBV6-6 and TRBJ2-5, with a possible D match to TRBD1 (6 bases). The J call is uncertain, as TRBJ2-7 better fits the DNA end. Germline CDR1 is MNHNY and CDR2 is SVGAGI (reference sequence). This CDR3 has 14 amino acids. The CDR3 protein is CASSQDSAFGEQYF. The CDR3 nucleotides read TGTGCCAGCAGTCAGGACAGCGCTTTCGGCGAGCAGTACTTC.

The V call is TRBV18, the J call TRBJ2-5; D gene uncertain. Germline V gene lookup returns CDR1 KGHSH and CDR2 LQKENI. The CDR3 loop spans 10 amino acids. The V end was cut by 6 bases, the J end by 5 bases, with 4 bases between. DNA for the CDR3: TGTGCCAGCTCCAATGAGACCCAGTACTTC. This codes for CASSNETQYF.

V is TRBV30 and J is TRBJ2-5, with 11 bases fitting TRBD2. This CDR3 has 16 amino acids. V gave up 3 bases and J gave up 2 bases; unmatched junction bases: 8. CDR1 and CDR2 (germline): GTSNPN, SVGIG (reference sequence). The chain's CDR3 is CAWSTLAGGVQETQYF. The CDR3 DNA follows: TGTGCCTGGAGCACTTTAGCGGGGGGGGTACAAGAGACCCAGTACTTC.

This clone was seen once. The chain is built from TRBV18 and TRBJ2-5; 11 nucleotides match TRBD2. The CDR3 spans 19 residues. Germline V gene sequence: CDR1 KGHSH, CDR2 LQKENI. V lost 4 bases to trimming and J lost 3 bases; unmatched junction nucleotides: 16. CDR3 DNA sequence: TGTGCCAGCTCACGGAGGAGGATCGAAGGGACTAGCGGAAAAGAGACCCAGTACTTC. As protein: CASSRRRIEGTSGKETQYF.

The V gene is TRBV11-2, the J gene TRBJ1-2; 9 nucleotides line up with TRBD1. V lost 5 bases, J lost 4 bases, and 8 bases stayed unmatched. Germline values: CDR1 SGHAT, CDR2 FQNNGV. The CDR3 is 15 amino acids. The CDR3 sequence: CASSTTGGWGYGYTF. In nucleotides, the CDR3 is TGTGCCAGCAGCACGACAGGGGGTTGGGGCTATGGCTACACCTTC.

The rearrangement links TRBV6-6 to TRBJ2-2; a weak D match, TRBD1 (6 bases). Germline CDR1 is MNHNY and CDR2 is SVGAGI (reference sequence). Trimming took 2 bases from V and 1 from J, leaving 11 bases between them. The CDR3 has 16 residues. The chain's CDR3 is CASSYDGTMNTGELFF. The CDR3 region has the DNA TGTGCCAGCAGTTACGACGGGACAATGAACACCGGGGAGCTGTTTTTT.

The chain employs TRBV11-2 and TRBJ2-7; 7 bases map to TRBD1. Germline V gene data show CDR1 as SGHAT and CDR2 as FQNNGV. CDR3 size: 17 residues. The J segment lost 0 bases and the V segment lost 4 bases, leaving 12 bases of the junction unmatched. The CDR3 nucleotides read TGTGCCAGCAGCTCTCTAGGGGGCAAAGAGGGCTCCTACGAGCAGTACTTC. Protein product: CASSSLGGKEGSYEQYF.